The entry below describes one T cell receptor beta chain. With 6 bases clipped from V and 4 bases from J, the junction kept 8 bases outside the gene matches. This CDR3 region has 14 residues. Germline V CDR1 and CDR2: SGDLS, YYNGEE. The assay was immunoSEQ multiplex PCR, and TCRdb's table has in-frame clones only and misses some. The data hold more than 55,000 clones, with approximately 86% observed a single time. The record originates from a study of T cell changes during pregnancy in multiple sclerosis. The TCR originated in a female donor with multiple sclerosis, enrolled in a pregnancy study. The sequencing here drew on CD4+ T cells from peripheral blood mononuclear cells, taken in the third trimester of pregnancy. The chain employs TRBV9 and TRBJ2-3; 7 bases are a match to TRBD2. The DNA for the CDR3 is TGTGCCAGCAACCTCCAGGGAGGGGCAGATACGCAGTATTTT. Amino acids: CASNLQGGADTQYF.